The present entry profiles one TCR beta chain with its context. The target antigen is unknown. The sample originates from a study of cytomegalovirus exposure and HLA in healthy donors. Across the study: Earlier, 150 million to 200 million T cells were analyzed, and 117 million unique TCR beta sequences were found among them. Whole-study results and caveats: Later on, a genetic analysis was performed. It linked a missense variant in DCLRE1C with V- and J-gene trimming of TCR beta. Versus the roughly 670-donor mean, an Asian-associated ancestry cluster reportedly showed fewer N-insertions in a later analysis. The study flagged fewer than 200 TCR beta chains as cytomegalovirus-associated.

PCR was performed using 60 Vbeta and 13 Jbeta primers. Some clones are missing from TCRdb's copy, which holds only in-frame ones; the method was immunoSEQ multiplex PCR. This sample's table has 200,000 or so clones. The ends lost 2 bases at V and 2 bases at J; junction bases unmatched: 11. The CDR3 consists of 18 residues. Germline V CDR1 and CDR2: MNHNS, SASEGT. Sequenced: PBMCs. The clonotype originates from a boy aged 5-17 years in good health and CMV-seronegative. The V call is TRBV6-1, the J call TRBJ1-5, with 8 positions matching TRBD1. In nucleotides, the CDR3 is TGTGCCAGCAGTGAAACCGGGACAGGAGGAAGCGGCAATCAGCCCCAGCATTTT. Translated, it gives CASSETGTGGSGNQPQHF.